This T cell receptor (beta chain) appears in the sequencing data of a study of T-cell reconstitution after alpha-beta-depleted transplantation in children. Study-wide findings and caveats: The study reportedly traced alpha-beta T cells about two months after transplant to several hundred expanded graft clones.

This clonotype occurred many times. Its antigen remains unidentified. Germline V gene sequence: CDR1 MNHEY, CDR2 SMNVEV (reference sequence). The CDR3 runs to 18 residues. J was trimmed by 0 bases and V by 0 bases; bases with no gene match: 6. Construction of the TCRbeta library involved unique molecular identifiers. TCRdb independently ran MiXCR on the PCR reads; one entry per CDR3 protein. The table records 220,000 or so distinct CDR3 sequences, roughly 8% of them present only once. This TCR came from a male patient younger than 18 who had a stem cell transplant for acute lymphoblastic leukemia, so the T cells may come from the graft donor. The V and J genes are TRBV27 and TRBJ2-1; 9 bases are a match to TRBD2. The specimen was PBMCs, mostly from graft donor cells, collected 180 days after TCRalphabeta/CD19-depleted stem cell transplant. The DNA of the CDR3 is TGTGCCAGCAGTTTATCGACCGGGACTAGCCTCTCCTACAATGAGCAGTTCTTC. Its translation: CASSLSTGTSLSYNEQFF.